Listed below are T cell receptor beta chains from one sample, sequenced in a study of PD-1 blockade in classical Hodgkin lymphoma. The table came from immunoSEQ multiplex PCR; TCRdb's copy has only in-frame clones and leaves some out. There are approximately 37,000 clones in the sample; over 75% occur only once, and around an eighth lies in the top ten. Sequences were derived from peripheral blood mononuclear cells (PBMCs), sampled at baseline. Receptor source: a human donor with classical Hodgkin lymphoma. CDR3s include the opening cysteine and the closing phenylalanine or tryptophan. Each record gives: CDR3 length, V gene, J gene, clone size, D gene, CDR3 protein, CDR3 DNA. The D gene is left open where the match is weak. For some rows the clone size is stated as once, few or many, or as a class when expanded; others skip it.

14	TRBV21-1	TRBJ2-7	NA	NA	CASSKGTVHYEQYF	TGTGCCAGCAGTAAAGGGACAGTACACTACGAGCAGTACTTC
12	TRBV2	TRBJ2-2	NA	NA	CASRRRGGELFF	TGTGCCAGCAGAAGGAGGGGCGGGGAGCTGTTTTTT
11	TRBV20-1	TRBJ1-1	medium-sized	NA	CSAITGAEAFF	TGCAGTGCCATAACGGGGGCTGAAGCTTTCTTT
13	TRBV27	TRBJ1-4	NA	NA	CASSLEGDEKLFF	TGTGCCAGCAGTTTAGAGGGGGATGAAAAACTGTTTTTT
15	TRBV27	TRBJ2-7	NA	NA	CASSAGTAEAYEQYF	TGTGCCAGCAGCGCGGGGACAGCGGAGGCCTACGAGCAGTACTTC
12	TRBV7-9	TRBJ2-2	NA	NA	CASSFAVGELFF	TGTGCCAGCAGCTTCGCGGTCGGGGAGCTGTTTTTT
13	TRBV11-1	TRBJ1-5	few	NA	CASSLHSNQPQHF	TGTGCCAGCAGCCTTCACAGCAATCAGCCCCAGCATTTT
13	TRBV7-2	TRBJ2-7	NA	NA	CASSADRPYEQYF	TGTGCCAGCAGCGCCGACAGGCCCTACGAGCAGTACTTC
15	TRBV9	TRBJ2-7	NA	NA	CASSPRREGDYEQYF	TGTGCCAGCAGCCCGCGGAGGGAAGGGGACTACGAGCAGTACTTC
15	TRBV5-4	TRBJ2-7	NA	TRBD1	CASSSGTGGAYEQYF	TGTGCCAGCAGCTCCGGGACAGGGGGCGCGTACGAGCAGTACTTC
15	TRBV7-2	TRBJ2-7	NA	TRBD1	CASSFSGTGGYEQYF	TGTGCCAGCAGCTTCTCCGGGACAGGGGGGTACGAGCAGTACTTC
15	TRBV4-1	TRBJ2-7	NA	NA	CASSAPGTSTYEQYF	TGCGCCAGCAGCGCTCCCGGGACATCGACCTACGAGCAGTACTTC
14	TRBV5-1	TRBJ2-5	NA	TRBD2	CASSSGTSQETQYF	TGCGCCAGCAGCTCTGGGACTAGCCAAGAGACCCAGTACTTC
12	TRBV29-1	TRBJ1-2	NA	NA	CSVLGGGDGYTF	TGCAGCGTTCTTGGGGGGGGTGATGGCTACACCTTC
13	TRBV2	TRBJ2-5	NA	TRBD1	CASSDRQGSTQYF	TGTGCCAGCAGTGATAGACAGGGGTCGACCCAGTACTTC
13	TRBV6-6	TRBJ1-2	few	NA	CASIPGGNYGYTF	TGTGCCAGCATCCCTGGGGGGAACTATGGCTACACCTTC
13	TRBV7-2	TRBJ2-7	NA	NA	CASSFDSTYEQYF	TGTGCCAGCAGCTTCGACAGTACCTACGAGCAGTACTTC
11	TRBV7-9	TRBJ2-1	NA	NA	CASSFQNEQFF	TGTGCCAGCAGCTTTCAAAATGAGCAGTTCTTC
14	TRBV4-2	TRBJ2-3	NA	TRBD2	CASSQGTSRDTQYF	TGTGCCAGCAGCCAGGGGACTAGTCGGGACACGCAGTATTTT
13	TRBV6-1	TRBJ2-2	NA	NA	CASSESRPGELFF	TGTGCCAGCAGTGAAAGCAGGCCCGGGGAGCTGTTTTTT
11	TRBV7-9	TRBJ2-5	NA	NA	CASSLWETQYF	TGTGCCAGCAGCTTGTGGGAGACCCAGTACTTC
16	TRBV5-6	TRBJ2-5	NA	NA	CASSEFRARIQETQYF	TGTGCCAGCAGCGAATTCCGGGCGAGGATCCAAGAGACCCAGTACTTC
12	TRBV7-2	TRBJ2-3	NA	TRBD2	CASSLGLAGQYF	TGTGCCAGCAGCCTCGGACTAGCGGGGCAGTATTTT
14	TRBV11-2	TRBJ2-5	NA	TRBD1	CASSSRQGQETQYF	TGTGCCAGCAGCTCCCGACAGGGACAAGAGACCCAGTACTTC
15	TRBV7-6	TRBJ2-3	NA	NA	CASGPSGYKTDTQYF	TGTGCCAGCGGCCCAAGTGGCTATAAGACAGATACGCAGTATTTT
16	TRBV27	TRBJ2-7	NA	TRBD1	CASSLSSSTGHYEQYF	TGTGCCAGCAGTTTATCCAGCTCGACAGGGCATTACGAGCAGTACTTC
13	TRBV7-9	TRBJ2-1	NA	NA	CASSWGRDNEQFF	TGTGCCAGCAGCTGGGGCCGGGACAATGAGCAGTTCTTC
13	TRBV6-1	TRBJ1-1	NA	NA	CASSERGNTEAFF	TGTGCCAGCAGTGAACGGGGGAACACTGAAGCTTTCTTT
13	TRBV19	TRBJ1-2	few	NA	CASSMGGPDGYTF	TGTGCCAGTAGTATGGGGGGGCCCGATGGCTACACCTTC
15	TRBV10-3	TRBJ2-7	NA	NA	CAISVRWSGSYEQYF	TGTGCCATCAGTGTCCGCTGGTCCGGCTCCTACGAGCAGTACTTC
15	TRBV5-1	TRBJ1-3	NA	NA	CASSLDGGRGNTIYF	TGCGCCAGCAGCTTGGATGGGGGCCGTGGAAACACCATATATTTT
17	TRBV5-4	TRBJ1-6	NA	TRBD1	CASSYRDRGRRNSPLHF	TGTGCCAGCAGTTACCGGGACAGGGGGCGTAGAAATTCACCCCTCCACTTT
13	TRBV4-3	TRBJ2-3	NA	NA	CASSQDWDTTQYF	TGCGCCAGCAGCCAAGATTGGGATACGACGCAGTATTTT
18	TRBV7-9	TRBJ1-6	NA	TRBD1	CASSFGQGIGWDNSPLHF	TGTGCCAGCAGCTTTGGACAGGGGATCGGGTGGGATAATTCACCCCTCCACTTT
14	TRBV7-9	TRBJ1-4	NA	NA	CASSLGSGDEKLFF	TGTGCCAGCAGCTTAGGTTCAGGGGATGAAAAACTGTTTTTT
17	TRBV9	TRBJ2-6	NA	NA	CASSETGSSSGANVLTF	TGTGCCAGCAGCGAAACAGGGAGCTCCTCTGGGGCCAACGTCCTGACTTTC
14	TRBV7-2	TRBJ2-7	NA	NA	CASSLVAGGIRQYF	TGTGCCAGCAGCTTAGTAGCAGGGGGGATAAGGCAGTACTTC
16	TRBV6-5	TRBJ1-1	NA	TRBD1	CASSSPFGQGGTEAFF	TGTGCCAGCAGTTCCCCCTTTGGACAGGGTGGTACTGAAGCTTTCTTT
15	TRBV7-3	TRBJ2-3	NA	NA	CASSLSPGPQDTQYF	TGTGCCAGCAGCTTAAGTCCGGGGCCCCAAGATACGCAGTATTTT
14	TRBV10-2	TRBJ1-5	NA	NA	CASSESGGGQPQHF	TGCGCCAGCAGTGAATCCGGGGGCGGTCAGCCCCAGCATTTT
11	TRBV7-5	TRBJ2-3	NA	NA	CASSFSDTQYF	TGTGCCAGCAGCTTTTCAGATACGCAGTATTTT